What follows is one T cell receptor beta chain and its context. Its target is not known. V was clipped by 2 bases and J by 5 bases, with 6 bases between them. This CDR3 region has 12 residues. Germline CDR1 LGHNA, CDR2 YSLEER. These data originate in a study of cytomegalovirus exposure and HLA in healthy donors. Whole-study findings and limits: Later on, an analysis tied roughly 17,000 TCR beta sequences to HLA alleles at 0.05 false discovery rate.

Primers included in the PCR were 60 Vbeta and 13 Jbeta primers. Sequencing was performed with immunoSEQ multiplex PCR; in TCRdb, only in-frame clones are kept and a portion is missing. The table has approximately 110,000 clones, less than 85% seen once. Sequenced input: PBMCs. This sequence joins TRBV4-3 and TRBJ1-2, with D hard to call. This clonotype was sampled from a woman aged 40 to 49 in good health and CMV-seronegative. The CDR3 DNA follows: TGCGCCAGCAGCCAAACGGGGTATGGCTACACCTTC. Translated, it gives CASSQTGYGYTF.